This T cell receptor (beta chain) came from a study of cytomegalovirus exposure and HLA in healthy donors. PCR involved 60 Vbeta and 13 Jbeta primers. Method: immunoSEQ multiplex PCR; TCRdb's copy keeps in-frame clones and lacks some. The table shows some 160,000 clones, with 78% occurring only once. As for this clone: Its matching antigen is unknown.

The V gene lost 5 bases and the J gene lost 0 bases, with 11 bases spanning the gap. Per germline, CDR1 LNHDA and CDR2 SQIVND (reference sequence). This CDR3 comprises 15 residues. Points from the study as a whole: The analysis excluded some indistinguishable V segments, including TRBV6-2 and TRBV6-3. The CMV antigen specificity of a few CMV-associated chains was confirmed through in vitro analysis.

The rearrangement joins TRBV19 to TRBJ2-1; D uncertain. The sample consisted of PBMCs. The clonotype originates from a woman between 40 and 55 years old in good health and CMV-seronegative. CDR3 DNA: TGTGCCAGTAGTTACCTTGATAGCTCCTACAATGAGCAGTTCTTC. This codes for CASSYLDSSYNEQFF.